The source of this T cell receptor beta chain is a study of blood T cell repertoires in COVID-19. About the research overall: Whether acute or convalescent, the COVID-19 samples came from the United States, Italy and Spain. Nucleic acid was either cDNA or gDNA, and it came from T cells, B-cell-depleted T cells, or PBMCs.

In the original processing: Nucleated cell counts were estimated from reference gene primer amplification. Profiled with immunoSEQ multiplex PCR; TCRdb holds only in-frame clones, not every one. D and trimming come from the DNA, and the V and J calls and clone size come from that table. This sample has about 420,000 clones, with around nine tenths found just once. V lost 1 base to trimming and J lost 4 bases; unmatched junction nucleotides: 9. Germline V gene data show CDR1 as LNHNV and CDR2 as YYDKDF (reference sequence). The CDR3 consists of 17 residues. This receptor was obtained from a young man with COVID-19, enrolled during active disease. The chain links TRBV15 to TRBJ1-5, with 8 bases identical to TRBD1. The sequencing sample was made of peripheral blood. CDR3 in amino acids: CATSRALGTGKNQPQHF. CDR3 in DNA: TGTGCCACCAGCAGAGCGCTCGGGACAGGAAAAAATCAGCCCCAGCATTTT.